This TCR beta chain was sequenced in a study of CD8+CD57+ T cells in acquired aplastic anemia (dated by TCRdb to 2016 to 2019). Describing the broader study: Extracted DNA from sorted CD4+ and CD8+ cells averaged 3.2 ug, ranging from roughly 0.17 to 30 ug. Healthy donor samples averaged approximately 9.8 million reads for CD4+ and 11 million to 12 million for CD8+ cells. The paper's findings and limits, for the study overall: Roughly 29 CD8+ CDR3 sequences were found to be shared between patients and controls, but these sequences appeared to be highly expressed in patients and within the immunodominant clones of the patients. Patients and healthy controls showed no significant difference in CD8+ Simpson's diversity (P=0.060).

TCR beta VDJ combination and CDR3 sequence profiling used genomic DNA as the template. An Illumina HiSeq 2000 was the platform used for TCR repertoire sequencing. On the study's bioinformatics: TRBV/TRBJ rearrangement plots, CDR3 size and DJ length profiles, and Simpson's diversity index were used to assess repertoires. Whichever DNA sequence was most abundant in the deep sequencing data was defined as the immunodominant clone. CDR3 amino acid sequences were checked for sharing between subjects and were compared against published repertoires and the VDJdb database. The public reads were reanalyzed by TCRdb: fastp trimming at Q25, MiXCR alignment, in-frame beta chains only. Duplicate CDR3 protein sequences are folded into a single record with the most common DNA and genes. The V and J calls come from TCRdb's annotation, not from the publication. Present in this sample are under 200,000 distinct CDR3 sequences, approximately 40% of which were seen just once. 1.1% of the sample goes to the ten largest clones.

In this study, sorted CD4+ and CD8+ T cells from the blood of healthy subjects and of severe aplastic anemia patients had their TCR repertoires deep-sequenced. Ficoll-Paque density gradient centrifugation was used to isolate peripheral blood mononuclear cells. Before DNA was extracted, CD4+ and CD8+ T cells were sorted using either FACS or magnetic beads. To note about this clonotype: What antigen it recognizes has not been identified. No quality values exist for individual bases; no much larger clone is one base distant.

This clonotype originated in a human donor in good health. Specimen: sorted CD4+, CD8+, or CD8+CD57+ T cells (not recorded which) from PBMCs.

The DNA sequence is as follows: TGTGCCAGTAGTATGGGCAGCTACTACGAGCAGTACTTC. It translates as CASSMGSYYEQYF. The chain was built from TRBV19 and TRBJ2-7; the D gene cannot be resolved reliably. The V and J ends are trimmed by 3 bases and 3 bases, leaving 9 bases between them. From its cysteine to its phenylalanine, the CDR3 spans 13 amino acids. The retained sequence is limited to the CDR3, 39 bases, with the frame set at the first base. The germline V gene (reference sequence) yields LNHDA for CDR1 and SQIVND for CDR2.